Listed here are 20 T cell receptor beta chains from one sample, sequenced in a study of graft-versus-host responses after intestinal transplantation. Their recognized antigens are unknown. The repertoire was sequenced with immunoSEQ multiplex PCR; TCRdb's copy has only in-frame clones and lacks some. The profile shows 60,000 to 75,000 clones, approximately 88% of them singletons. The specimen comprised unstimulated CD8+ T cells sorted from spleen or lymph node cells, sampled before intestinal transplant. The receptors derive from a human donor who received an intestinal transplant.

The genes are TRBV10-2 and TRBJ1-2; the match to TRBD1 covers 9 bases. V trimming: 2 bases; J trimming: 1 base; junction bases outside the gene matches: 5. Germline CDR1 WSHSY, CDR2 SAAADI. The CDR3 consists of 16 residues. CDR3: CASSETGTGFNYGYTF. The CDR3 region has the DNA TGCGCCAGCAGTGAGACCGGGACAGGGTTTAACTATGGCTACACCTTC.

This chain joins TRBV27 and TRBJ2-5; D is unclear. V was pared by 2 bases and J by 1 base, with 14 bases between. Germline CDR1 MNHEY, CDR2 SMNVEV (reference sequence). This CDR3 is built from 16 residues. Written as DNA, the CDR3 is TGTGCCAGCAGTTTAGGTCCGGTTAATTTCCAAGAGACCCAGTACTTC. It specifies CASSLGPVNFQETQYF.

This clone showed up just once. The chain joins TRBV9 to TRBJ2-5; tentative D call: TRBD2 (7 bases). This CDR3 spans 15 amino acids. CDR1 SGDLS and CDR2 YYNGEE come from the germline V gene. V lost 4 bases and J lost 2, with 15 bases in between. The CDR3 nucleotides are TGTGCCAGCAGCCAGGGCGGGGGCCATCAAGAGACCCAGTACTTC. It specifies CASSQGGGHQETQYF.

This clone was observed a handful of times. The CDR3: CASSVSGNPYNEQFF. The CDR3 DNA reads TGTGCCAGCAGTGTTAGCGGGAATCCCTACAATGAGCAGTTCTTC. The gene calls are TRBV6-1 and TRBJ2-1; 8 bases match TRBD2. CDR3 length: 15 amino acids. Germline CDR1 reads MNHNS; CDR2 reads SASEGT. Unmatched junction bases numbered 4, after V lost 4 bases and J lost 2 bases.

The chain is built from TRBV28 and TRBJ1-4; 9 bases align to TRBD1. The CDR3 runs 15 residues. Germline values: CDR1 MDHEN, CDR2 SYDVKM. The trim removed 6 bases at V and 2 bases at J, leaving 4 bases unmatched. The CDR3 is CASSPGQGTNEKLFF. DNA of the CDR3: TGTGCCAGCAGCCCAGGACAGGGGACTAATGAAAAACTGTTTTTT. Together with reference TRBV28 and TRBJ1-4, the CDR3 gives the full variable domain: DVKVTQSSRYLVKRTGEKVFLECVQDMDHENMFWYRQDPGLGLRLIYFSYDVKMKEKGDIPEGYSVSREKKERFSLILESASTNQTSMYLCASSPGQGTNEKLFFGSGTQLSVL.

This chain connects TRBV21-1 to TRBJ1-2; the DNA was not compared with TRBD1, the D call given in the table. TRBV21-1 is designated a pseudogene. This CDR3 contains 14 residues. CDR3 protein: CASSKNARGYGYTF. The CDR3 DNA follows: TGTGCCAGCAGCAAAAACGCCAGGGGGTATGGCTACACCTTC.

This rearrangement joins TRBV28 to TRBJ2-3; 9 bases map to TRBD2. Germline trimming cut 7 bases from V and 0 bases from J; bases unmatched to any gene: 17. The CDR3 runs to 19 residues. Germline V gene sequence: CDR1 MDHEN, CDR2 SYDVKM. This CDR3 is CASIPLAGDGPFSTDTQYF. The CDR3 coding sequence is TGTGCCAGCATTCCCTTAGCGGGGGACGGCCCTTTCAGCACAGATACGCAGTATTTT. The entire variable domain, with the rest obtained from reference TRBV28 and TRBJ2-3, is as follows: DVKVTQSSRYLVKRTGEKVFLECVQDMDHENMFWYRQDPGLGLRLIYFSYDVKMKEKGDIPEGYSVSREKKERFSLILESASTNQTSMYLCASIPLAGDGPFSTDTQYFGPGTRLTVL.

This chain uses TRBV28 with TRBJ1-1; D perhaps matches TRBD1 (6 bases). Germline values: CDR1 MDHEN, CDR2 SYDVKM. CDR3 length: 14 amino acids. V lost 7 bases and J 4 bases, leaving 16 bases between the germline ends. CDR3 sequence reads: CASTYQGSGTEAFF. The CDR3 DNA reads TGTGCCAGCACCTACCAGGGGAGTGGCACTGAAGCTTTCTTT.

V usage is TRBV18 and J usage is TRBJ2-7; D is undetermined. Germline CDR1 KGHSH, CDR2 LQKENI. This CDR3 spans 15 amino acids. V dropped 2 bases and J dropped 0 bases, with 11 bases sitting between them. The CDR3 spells CASSPESWSSYEQYF. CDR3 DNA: TGTGCCAGCTCACCAGAGTCGTGGAGCTCCTACGAGCAGTACTTC.

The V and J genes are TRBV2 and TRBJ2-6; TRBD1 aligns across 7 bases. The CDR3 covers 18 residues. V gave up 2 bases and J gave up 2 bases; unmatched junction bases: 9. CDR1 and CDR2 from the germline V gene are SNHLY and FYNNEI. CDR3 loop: CASSEWDSEEAGANVLTF. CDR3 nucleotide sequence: TGTGCCAGCAGTGAATGGGACAGTGAAGAGGCTGGGGCCAACGTCCTGACTTTC. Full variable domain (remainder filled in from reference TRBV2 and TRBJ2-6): EPEVTQTPSHQVTQMGQEVILRCVPISNHLYFYWYRQILGQKVEFLVSFYNNEISEKSEIFDDQFSVERPDGSNFTLKIRSTKLEDSAMYFCASSEWDSEEAGANVLTFGAGSRLTVL.

CDR3 amino acids: CASTHSGLAHVTDTQYF. The CDR3, as DNA: TGTGCCAGCACCCATTCCGGACTAGCTCACGTTACCGATACGCAGTATTTT. The chain joins TRBV7-2 to TRBJ2-3; TRBD2 matches at 8 bases. This CDR3 contains 17 residues. Germline trimming cut 7 bases from V and 6 bases from J; bases unmatched to any gene: 18. Germline lookup yields CDR1 SGHTA and CDR2 FQGNSA.

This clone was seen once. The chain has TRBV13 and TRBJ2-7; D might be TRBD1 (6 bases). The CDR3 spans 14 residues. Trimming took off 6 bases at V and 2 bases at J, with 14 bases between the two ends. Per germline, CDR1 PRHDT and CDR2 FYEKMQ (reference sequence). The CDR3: CASRFQGTPYEQYF. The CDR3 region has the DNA TGTGCCAGCAGGTTTCAGGGGACCCCCTACGAGCAGTACTTC. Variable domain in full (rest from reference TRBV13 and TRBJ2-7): AAGVIQSPRHLIKEKRETATLKCYPIPRHDTVYWYQQGPGQDPQFLISFYEKMQSDKGSIPDRFSAQQFSDYHSELNMSSLELGDSALYFCASRFQGTPYEQYFGPGTRLTVT.

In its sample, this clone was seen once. The CDR3 DNA follows: TGCAGCGTTGATAACAGCTGGAACACTGAAGCTTTCTTT. Its protein is CSVDNSWNTEAFF. The chain recombines TRBV29-1 with TRBJ1-1; D uncertain. The CDR3 contains 13 residues. Germline-derived CDR1 and CDR2 are SQVTM and ANQGSEA. Trimming shortened V by 3 bases and J by 1 base, and 9 bases separated the two germline ends.

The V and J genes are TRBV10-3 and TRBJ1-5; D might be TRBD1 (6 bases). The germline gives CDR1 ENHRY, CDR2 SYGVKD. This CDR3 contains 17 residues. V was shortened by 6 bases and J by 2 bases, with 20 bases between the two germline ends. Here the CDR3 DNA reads TGTGCCATCAGCGAAGAGTCTAACAGGGAAGGCAATCAGCCCCAGCATTTT. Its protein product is CAISEESNREGNQPQHF.

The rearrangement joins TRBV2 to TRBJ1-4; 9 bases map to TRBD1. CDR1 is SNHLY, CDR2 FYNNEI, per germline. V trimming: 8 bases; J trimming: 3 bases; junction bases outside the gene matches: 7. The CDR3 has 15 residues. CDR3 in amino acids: CASDGRTGANEKLFF. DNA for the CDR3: TGTGCCAGCGACGGTCGGACAGGGGCTAATGAAAAACTGTTTTTT.

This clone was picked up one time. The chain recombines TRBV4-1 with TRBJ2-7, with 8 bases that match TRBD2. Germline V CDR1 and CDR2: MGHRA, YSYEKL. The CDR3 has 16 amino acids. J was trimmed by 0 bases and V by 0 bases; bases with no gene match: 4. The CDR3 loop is CASSQDLGGGSYEQYF. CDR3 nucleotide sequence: TGCGCCAGCAGCCAAGATCTCGGGGGGGGCTCCTACGAGCAGTACTTC.

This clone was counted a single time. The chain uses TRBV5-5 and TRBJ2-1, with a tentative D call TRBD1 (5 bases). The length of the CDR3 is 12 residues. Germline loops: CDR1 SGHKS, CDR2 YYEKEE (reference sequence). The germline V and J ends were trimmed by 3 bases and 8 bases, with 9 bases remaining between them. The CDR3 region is CASSSRAYEQFF. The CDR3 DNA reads TGTGCCAGCAGCTCCAGGGCCTATGAGCAGTTCTTC.

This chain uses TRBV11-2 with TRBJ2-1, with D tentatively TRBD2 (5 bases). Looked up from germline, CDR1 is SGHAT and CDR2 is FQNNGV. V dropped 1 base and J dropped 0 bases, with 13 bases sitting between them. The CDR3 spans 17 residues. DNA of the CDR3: TGTGCCAGCAGCTTAGGGGTAGCGCGTATCTCCTACAATGAGCAGTTCTTC. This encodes CASSLGVARISYNEQFF.

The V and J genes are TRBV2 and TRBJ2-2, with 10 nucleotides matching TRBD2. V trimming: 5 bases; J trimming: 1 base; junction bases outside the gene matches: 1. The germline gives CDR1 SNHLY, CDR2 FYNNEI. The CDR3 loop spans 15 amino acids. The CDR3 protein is CASSLAGVNTGELFF. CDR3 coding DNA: TGTGCCAGCAGTCTAGCGGGGGTGAACACCGGGGAGCTGTTTTTT.

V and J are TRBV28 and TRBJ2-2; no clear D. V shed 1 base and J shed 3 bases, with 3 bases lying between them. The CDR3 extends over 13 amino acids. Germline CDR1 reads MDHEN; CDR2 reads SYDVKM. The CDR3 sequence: CASSLSDTGELFF. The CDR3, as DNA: TGTGCCAGCAGTTTATCGGACACCGGGGAGCTGTTTTTT.